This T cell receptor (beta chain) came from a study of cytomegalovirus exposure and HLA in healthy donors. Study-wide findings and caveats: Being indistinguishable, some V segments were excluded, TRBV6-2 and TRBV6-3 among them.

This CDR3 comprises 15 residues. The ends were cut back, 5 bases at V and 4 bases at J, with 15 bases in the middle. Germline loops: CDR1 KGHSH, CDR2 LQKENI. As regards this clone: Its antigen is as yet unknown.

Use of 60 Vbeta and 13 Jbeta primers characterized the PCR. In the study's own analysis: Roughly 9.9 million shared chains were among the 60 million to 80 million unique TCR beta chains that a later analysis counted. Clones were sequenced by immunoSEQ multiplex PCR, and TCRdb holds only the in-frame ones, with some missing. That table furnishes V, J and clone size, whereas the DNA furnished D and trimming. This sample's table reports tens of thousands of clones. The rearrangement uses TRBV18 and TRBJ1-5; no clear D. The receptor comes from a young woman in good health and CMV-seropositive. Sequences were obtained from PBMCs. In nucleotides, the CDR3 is TGTGCCAGCTCAGCGATCGGGGAAGGGAATCAGCCCCAGCATTTT. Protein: CASSAIGEGNQPQHF.